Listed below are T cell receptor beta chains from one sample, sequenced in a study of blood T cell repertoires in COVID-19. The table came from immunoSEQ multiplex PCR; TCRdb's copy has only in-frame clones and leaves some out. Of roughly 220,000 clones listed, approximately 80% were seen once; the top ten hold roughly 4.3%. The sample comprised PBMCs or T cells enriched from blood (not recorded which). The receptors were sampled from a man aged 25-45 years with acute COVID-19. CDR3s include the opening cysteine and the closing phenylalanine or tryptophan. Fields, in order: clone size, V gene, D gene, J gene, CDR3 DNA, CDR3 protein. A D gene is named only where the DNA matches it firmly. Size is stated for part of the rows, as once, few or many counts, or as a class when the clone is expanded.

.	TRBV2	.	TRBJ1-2	TGTGCCAGCAGTGCCCAGACATACTATGGCTACACCTTC	CASSAQTYYGYTF
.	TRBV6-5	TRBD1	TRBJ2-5	TGTGCCAGCCGCGCCGGGACAGTATACCAAGAGACCCAGTACTTC	CASRAGTVYQETQYF
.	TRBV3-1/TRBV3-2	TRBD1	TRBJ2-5	TGTGCCAGCAGCCCGGGACAGATCCAAGAGACCCAGTACTTC	CASSPGQIQETQYF
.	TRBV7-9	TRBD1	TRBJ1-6	TGTGCCAGCAGTAGATCCGGGACAGGCTTTAATTCACCCCTCCACTTT	CASSRSGTGFNSPLHF
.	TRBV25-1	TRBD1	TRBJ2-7	TGTGCCAGCGCCGCCGGGACAGGGGGGTACGAGCAGTACTTC	CASAAGTGGYEQYF
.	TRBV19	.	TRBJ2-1	TGTGCCAGTAGTATAGATCGTAGCTCCTACAATGAGCAGTTCTTC	CASSIDRSSYNEQFF
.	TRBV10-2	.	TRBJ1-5	TGCGCCAGCAGTGTTGAGTATTTCGGCAATCAGCCCCAGCATTTT	CASSVEYFGNQPQHF
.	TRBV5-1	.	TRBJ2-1	TGCGCCAGCAGCTTGGAGGGGGTGTACAATGAGCAGTTCTTC	CASSLEGVYNEQFF
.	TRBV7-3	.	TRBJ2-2	TGTGCCAGCAGCTCCATCCCCCGGGAGCTGTTTTTT	CASSSIPRELFF
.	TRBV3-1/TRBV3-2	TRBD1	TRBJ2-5	TGTGCCAGCAGCCCCCCCGGGACAGGAAAGACCCAGTACTTC	CASSPPGTGKTQYF
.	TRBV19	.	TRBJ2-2	TGTGCCAGTAGTATCAGACAGGCGAACACCGGGGAGCTGTTTTTT	CASSIRQANTGELFF
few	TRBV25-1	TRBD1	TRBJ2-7	TGTGCCAGCAGGCACAGGGGGAACTACGAGCAGTACTTC	CASRHRGNYEQYF
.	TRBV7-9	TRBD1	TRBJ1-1	TGTGCCAGCAGCTTCCGACAGGGACCCCGGAACACTGAAGCTTTCTTT	CASSFRQGPRNTEAFF
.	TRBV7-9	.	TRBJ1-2	TGTGCCAGCAGCTTAGAAGGGGATGGCGGCTACACCTTC	CASSLEGDGGYTF
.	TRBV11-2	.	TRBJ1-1	TGTGCCAGCAGCTTAGGACTCGCACTTGGGGGGGGGATGAACACTGAAGCTTTCTTT	CASSLGLALGGGMNTEAFF
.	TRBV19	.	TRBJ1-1	TGTGCCAGTAGTATTCAAGGAGGGGAAGCTTTCTTT	CASSIQGGEAFF
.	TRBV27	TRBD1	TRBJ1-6	TGTGCCAGCAGGGGACAGGGGGCGATGGTGAATAATTCACCCCTCCACTTT	CASRGQGAMVNNSPLHF
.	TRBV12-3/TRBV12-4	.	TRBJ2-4	TGTGCCACCGATAAGACAGGCAATAACATTCAGTACTTC	CATDKTGNNIQYF
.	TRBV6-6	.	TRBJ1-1	TGTGCCAGCAGTTACTCGAGGCCCGCGTCTGAAGCTTTCTTT	CASSYSRPASEAFF
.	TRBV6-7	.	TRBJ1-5	TGTGCCAGCAACAAAGACAGCGAGAATCAGCCCCAGCATTTT	CASNKDSENQPQHF
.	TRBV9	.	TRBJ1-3	TGTGCCAGCAGCGTAGCTTGGCAGGGTTCGGGCTCTGGAAACACCATATATTTT	CASSVAWQGSGSGNTIYF
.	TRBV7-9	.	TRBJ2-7	TGTGCCAGCAGCGAGCAGGTTGGTTACGAGCAGTACTTC	CASSEQVGYEQYF
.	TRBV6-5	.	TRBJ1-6	TGTGCCAGCAGGCTTCAAGCGCAATATAATTCACCCCTCCACTTT	CASRLQAQYNSPLHF
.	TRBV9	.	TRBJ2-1	TGTGCCAGCAGCGTAGGAGGTGAGCAGTTCTTC	CASSVGGEQFF
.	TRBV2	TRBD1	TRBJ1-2	TGTGCCACCGTATCGCGCCAGGGGGCTTCTGGCTACACCTTC	CATVSRQGASGYTF
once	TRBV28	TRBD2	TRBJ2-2	TGTGCCAGCAGTTTACTAGCGGGGGCCAAGAACACCGGGGAGCTGTTTTTT	CASSLLAGAKNTGELFF
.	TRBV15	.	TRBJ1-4	TGTGCCACCAGCAGAGGCCCCGGAAAACTGTTTTTT	CATSRGPGKLFF
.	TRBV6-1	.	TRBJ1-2	TGTGCCAGCAGTGAAACAGTTCTCTATGGCTACACCTTC	CASSETVLYGYTF
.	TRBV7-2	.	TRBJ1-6	TGTGCCAGCAGGTGGCCAGGGGACACTTCACCCCTCCACTTT	CASRWPGDTSPLHF
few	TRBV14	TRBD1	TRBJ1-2	TGTGCCAGCAGCCAAGCGTCCGGACAGGGCGTCTATGGCTACACCTTC	CASSQASGQGVYGYTF
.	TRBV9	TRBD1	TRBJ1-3	TGTGCCAGCAGCGTAATGGGACAGGATGGAAACACCATATATTTT	CASSVMGQDGNTIYF
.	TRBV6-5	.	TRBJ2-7	TGTGCCAGCAGTCTTAGGGGCTCCTACGAGCAGTACTTC	CASSLRGSYEQYF
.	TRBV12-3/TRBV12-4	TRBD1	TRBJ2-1	TGTGCCAGCAACAGGGGGCTTGAGCAGTTCTTC	CASNRGLEQFF
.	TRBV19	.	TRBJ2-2	TGTGCCAGTAGTATCGGAGGCGTGAACACCGGGGAGCTGTTTTTT	CASSIGGVNTGELFF
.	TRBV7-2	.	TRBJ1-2	TGTGCCAGTGCCCCCATGGGCTCATATGGCTACACCTTC	CASAPMGSYGYTF